This entry features one T cell receptor (beta chain) sequence. Libraries were prepared by immunoSEQ multiplex PCR; TCRdb keeps only in-frame clonotypes and omits some of them. The data contain 200,000 to 250,000 clones, approximately 86% of them singletons. This record comes from a study of blood T cell repertoires in COVID-19. Study context: COVID-19 samples, acute and convalescent, were from the United States, Italy and Spain. In each case, the material was cDNA or gDNA derived from T cells, B-cell-depleted T cells, or PBMCs.

With V trimmed by 0 bases and J by 0 bases, 0 bases remained unmatched. The CDR3 has 14 residues. Germline CDR1 reads SGHNT; CDR2 reads YYREEE (reference sequence). The clonotype originates from a woman between 55 and 75 years old who had recovered from COVID-19. The material sequenced was peripheral blood. The rearrangement joins TRBV5-4 to TRBJ2-7; 7 nucleotides line up with TRBD1. Here the CDR3 DNA reads TGTGCCAGCAGCTTGGAGGGGGCCTCCTACGAGCAGTACTTC. It yields the protein CASSLEGASYEQYF.